Given below is one T cell receptor (beta chain) in context. V dropped 6 bases and J dropped 6 bases, with 14 bases sitting between them. The germline V gene has CDR1 SNHLY and CDR2 FYNNEI. The CDR3 extends over 14 amino acids. This entry belongs to a study of blood T cell repertoires in COVID-19. Background on the study: Material from acute and convalescent COVID-19 was sourced from the United States, Italy and Spain. Sample material is recorded as cDNA or gDNA derived from T cells, B-cell-depleted T cells, or PBMCs.

Source study methods: Reference gene primer amplification gave nucleated cell count estimates. Libraries were prepared by immunoSEQ multiplex PCR; TCRdb keeps only in-frame clonotypes and omits some of them. The V and J calls and the clone size are those of that table, but D and trimming were determined from the DNA. The sample yields 100,000 or so clones, approximately 80% seen once. The receptor was derived from a human donor in a cohort sampled during active COVID-19. The chain links TRBV2 to TRBJ2-2; possibly TRBD1 for D (5 bases). Sequencing input: peripheral blood. The CDR3 protein is CASRWTLLSGELFF. The CDR3 DNA is TGTGCCAGCAGATGGACACTTTTGTCCGGGGAGCTGTTTTTT.